Shown below are 28 T cell receptor beta chains from a single sample sequenced in a study of T cell clonality in common variable immunodeficiency (dated by TCRdb to between 2014 and 2017). What the work shows at the level of the full study, not this receptor alone: Fewer deletions and N-nucleotide insertions were reportedly observed in CVID TCRbeta sequences, and highly modified clones with 13 or more V deletions were reportedly absent from CVID TCRbeta sequences.

No antigen has been assigned to these receptors. Receptors were amplified or captured by the immunoSEQ multiplex PCR assay. The source is immuneACCESS, and TCRdb retained only in-frame sequences with V and J called. Part of the clones is not carried over; for the studies checked, unresolved V genes explain less than half of this, and the remainder is unexplained. This sample holds tens of thousands of clones in total, without any singletons. More than 25% of the sample rests with the top ten. The sequenced sample was peripheral blood mononuclear cells. The origin of the receptors is a human donor with common variable immunodeficiency.

Comments on this clone: The sequence runs out 3 residues before the end of the CDR3; the remainder is reconstructed from the germline J gene. This chain links TRBV18 with TRBJ2-5, with 9 nucleotides matching TRBD1. V was clipped by 5 bases and J by 2 bases; unmatched bases: 6. The germline gives CDR1 KGHSH, CDR2 LQKENI. The CDR3 contains 15 residues. The covered CDR3 bases are TGTGCCAGCTCAGGGACCGGGACAGGGCAAGAGACC. Translation gives CASSGTGTGQET. The CDR3 as a whole reads CASSGTGTGQETQYF.

This clone was detected a few times. The read terminates 3 residues before the CDR3 end, so the remaining end is supplied by the germline J gene. V usage is TRBV2 and J usage is TRBJ2-1, with 14 nucleotides matching TRBD2. In germline, CDR1 is SNHLY, CDR2 FYNNEI. The CDR3 runs to 15 residues. V gave up 7 bases and J gave up 8 bases; unmatched junction bases: 7. The CDR3 bases that were read are TGTGCCAGCAAACAGGGACTAGCGGGAGTCCATGAG. It translates to CASKQGLAGVHE. The whole CDR3 protein reads CASKQGLAGVHEQFF. Full variable domain (outside the CDR3, taken from reference TRBV2 and TRBJ2-1): EPEVTQTPSHQVTQMGQEVILRCVPISNHLYFYWYRQILGQKVEFLVSFYNNEISEKSEIFDDQFSVERPDGSNFTLKIRSTKLEDSAMYFCASKQGLAGVHEQFFGPGTRLTVL.

This clone was recorded many times. Read coverage stops 3 residues before the CDR3 terminus; the germline J gene supplies the remainder. The chain has TRBV12-3 or TRBV12-4 and TRBJ2-7, with TRBD1 matching 9 bases. This CDR3 spans 15 amino acids. Unmatched junction bases numbered 9, after V lost 6 bases and J lost 3 bases. Here the CDR3 reads CASSTGTGPNYEQYF. The DNA read from the CDR3 is TGTGCCAGCAGCACCGGGACAGGGCCCAACTACGAG.

This clone was observed a few times. The read gets to within 3 residues of the CDR3 end, and the germline J gene fills in the rest. The chain recombines TRBV7-2 with TRBJ1-2; TRBD1 matches at 8 bases. Germline V gene data show CDR1 as SGHTA and CDR2 as FQGNSA. The CDR3 runs to 13 residues. The V gene end was trimmed by 5 bases and the J gene end by 6 bases; junction bases not matched to a gene: 5. The chain's CDR3 is CASSPDRVDGYTF. The sequenced part of the CDR3 DNA is TGTGCCAGCAGCCCGGACAGGGTCGATGGC.

This clone was seen only a few times. The CDR3 is cut off 3 residues early in the read; its end comes from the germline J gene. In the same sample, other DNA sequences code for this CDR3. This chain uses TRBV29-1 with TRBJ2-5; 7 nucleotides line up with TRBD2. The CDR3 covers 11 residues. Germline V CDR1 and CDR2: SQVTM, ANQGSEA. With 6 bases clipped from V and 4 bases from J, the junction kept 2 bases outside the gene matches. This CDR3 reads CSVLAGETQYF. The CDR3 bases that were read are TGCAGCGTGTTAGCGGGAGAGACC.

This clone has at least ten counts. The read falls 3 residues short of the CDR3 end, and the missing part is taken from the germline J gene. The genes are TRBV29-1 and TRBJ2-1; 9 bases match TRBD2. CDR1 is SQVTM and CDR2 is ANQGSEA in the germline V gene. V was clipped by 6 bases and J by 2 bases; unmatched bases: 5. This CDR3 region has 14 residues. CDR3 amino acids: CSVGQRGAYNEQFF. Incomplete CDR3 DNA: TGCAGCGTGGGCCAGCGGGGGGCCTACAATGAG.

This clone was observed at least ten times. The read ends 3 residues early relative to the CDR3; the germline J gene fills the gap. This chain connects TRBV30 to TRBJ1-6; D might be TRBD1 (6 bases). CDR3 length: 16 amino acids. CDR1 GTSNPN and CDR2 SVGIG come from the germline V gene (reference sequence). Deletions cut 0 bases from V and 2 bases from J, with 11 bases between. The CDR3 sequence: CAWSVQGSPYNSPLHF. The part of the CDR3 DNA that was read is TGTGCCTGGAGTGTACAGGGTAGTCCCTATAATTCACCC.

Of note for this clone: From the germline J gene comes the end of the CDR3, since the read stops 3 residues before it. The V and J genes are TRBV19 and TRBJ1-1, with no clear D. Deletions cut 5 bases from V and 5 bases from J, with 24 bases between. This CDR3 has 17 residues. Germline loops: CDR1 LNHDA, CDR2 SQIVND (reference sequence). CDR3 protein: CASSLITSTTSGTEAFF. The covered CDR3 bases are TGTGCCAGTAGTTTAATAACCTCGACCACTTCGGGTACTGAA.

In this sample, this clone turned up many times. The CDR3 goes on 3 residues after the read ends, and that part is filled in from the germline J gene. The rearrangement links TRBV19 to TRBJ1-3; no firm D call. V was trimmed by 6 bases and J by 2 bases, leaving 14 bases between them. The CDR3 runs 15 residues. CDR1 and CDR2 from the germline V gene are LNHDA and SQIVND (reference sequence). The CDR3 loop reads CASSPTYLAGNTIYF. The CDR3 bases that were read are TGTGCCAGTAGCCCAACGTATCTAGCTGGAAACACC.

This clone was seen only a few times. The read stops 3 residues short of the end of the CDR3; the missing end is completed from the germline J gene. The chain has TRBV30 and TRBJ1-5; 9 bases are a match to TRBD1. V lost 1 base to trimming and J lost 4 bases; unmatched junction nucleotides: 5. In germline, CDR1 is GTSNPN, CDR2 SVGIG (reference sequence). There are 15 residues in the CDR3. The CDR3 here is CAWSETGTGNQPQHF. The CDR3 DNA, read in part, is TGTGCCTGGAGTGAAACAGGGACAGGGAATCAGCCC.

This clone showed up just a few times. The read ends 3 residues before the CDR3 terminus; that terminus is restored from the germline J gene. This sequence joins TRBV5-1 and TRBJ2-7, with TRBD2 matching over 8 bases. The CDR3 sequence is 13 residues long. Germline-derived CDR1 and CDR2 are SGHRS and YFSETQ. V was pared by 7 bases and J by 5 bases, with 8 bases of the junction left unmatched. CDR3 in amino acids: CASRERELNEQYF. Incomplete CDR3 DNA: TGCGCCAGCCGCGAGCGGGAGCTCAACGAG.

CDR3 DNA, as far as it was read: TGTGCCAGTAGATTGGACAGGGGATGGAATCAGCCC. This gives the protein CASRLDRGWNQP. The CDR3 in full is CASRLDRGWNQPQHF. V usage is TRBV19 and J usage is TRBJ1-5, with 9 positions matching TRBD1. The read ends 3 residues before the CDR3 terminus; that terminus is restored from the germline J gene. V trimming: 6 bases; J trimming: 4 bases; junction bases outside the gene matches: 7. The CDR3 length is 15 residues. The V gene's germline CDR1 is LNHDA and CDR2 SQIVND (reference sequence).

Regarding this clone: The sequence runs out 3 residues before the end of the CDR3; the remainder is reconstructed from the germline J gene. The gene calls are TRBV7-9 and TRBJ1-1, with 8 bases aligning to TRBD1. The V gene's germline CDR1 is SEHNR and CDR2 FQNEAQ (reference sequence). The CDR3 contains 14 residues. The V and J ends lost 5 bases and 1 base, in that order; junction bases with no gene match: 3. CDR3 bases read: TGTGCCAGCAGCCTCGGACAGGGGAACACTGAA. Its protein product is CASSLGQGNTE. The whole CDR3 protein is CASSLGQGNTEAFF.

This clone appeared a few times. The sequence runs out 3 residues before the end of the CDR3; the remainder is reconstructed from the germline J gene. V is TRBV7-9 and J is TRBJ1-2, with D hard to call. The CDR3 consists of 15 residues. Germline lookup yields CDR1 SEHNR and CDR2 FQNEAQ (reference sequence). The part of the CDR3 DNA that was read is TGTGCCAGCAGCCCAAGCAGGCACGCCTCAGCTGAA. Its translation: CASSPSRHASAE. The whole CDR3 is CASSPSRHASAEYTF.

Remarks on this clone: The read is 3 residues too short to cover the CDR3 end, so that end is filled in from the germline J gene. The V and J genes are TRBV2 and TRBJ2-7; 10 bases map to TRBD2. Per germline, CDR1 SNHLY and CDR2 FYNNEI. V dropped 1 base and J dropped 4; count of bases not matched to a gene: 1. This CDR3 has 14 amino acids. CDR3 bases read: TGTGCCAGCAGTGAAGGAGCGGGAGGGTACGAG. Its translation: CASSEGAGGYE. In full, the CDR3 reads CASSEGAGGYEQYF. The full variable domain, rest sourced from reference TRBV2 and TRBJ2-7, is EPEVTQTPSHQVTQMGQEVILRCVPISNHLYFYWYRQILGQKVEFLVSFYNNEISEKSEIFDDQFSVERPDGSNFTLKIRSTKLEDSAMYFCASSEGAGGYEQYFGPGTRLTVT.

This clone was counted ten times or more. The read ends 3 residues early relative to the CDR3; the germline J gene fills the gap. The V call is TRBV5-6, the J call TRBJ1-1; D may be TRBD1 (5 bases). CDR1 is SGHDT and CDR2 is YYEEEE in the germline V gene. Trimming shortened V by 3 bases and J by 7 bases, and 19 bases separated the two germline ends. The CDR3 spans 15 residues. This CDR3 is CASSSLSRASLEAFF. CDR3 bases read: TGTGCCAGCAGCTCCTTATCCAGGGCCTCCCTTGAA.

A word on this clone: The read finishes 3 residues shy of the CDR3 end, and the germline J gene is used to complete it. The V call is TRBV7-9, the J call TRBJ1-2; TRBD1 aligns across 7 bases. This CDR3 is 15 amino acids long. V lost 0 bases to trimming and J lost 4 bases; unmatched junction nucleotides: 5. The germline V gene encodes CDR1 SEHNR and CDR2 FQNEAQ (reference sequence). The DNA read from the CDR3 is TGTGCCAGCAGCTTAGCCGCGACAGGGCTCTATGGC. This translates into CASSLAATGLYG. The complete CDR3 reads CASSLAATGLYGYTF. Together with reference TRBV7-9 and TRBJ1-2, the CDR3 gives the full variable domain: DTGVSQNPRHKITKRGQNVTFRCDPISEHNRLYWYRQTLGQGPEFLTYFQNEAQLEKSRLLSDRFSAERPKGSFSTLEIQRTEQGDSAMYLCASSLAATGLYGYTFGSGTRLTVV.

This clone was observed at least ten times. The read is 3 residues too short to cover the CDR3 end, so that end is filled in from the germline J gene. V gene TRBV28 combines with J gene TRBJ2-1; no firm D call. CDR1 is MDHEN and CDR2 is SYDVKM in the germline V gene. The V end was cut by 5 bases, the J end by 6 bases, with 8 bases between. The length of the CDR3 is 12 residues. The covered CDR3 bases are TGTGCCAGCAGTCCGTTCGGCAATGAG. The encoded protein is CASSPFGNE. The entire CDR3 protein reads CASSPFGNEQFF.

Note on this clone: The read falls 3 residues short of the CDR3 end, and the missing part is taken from the germline J gene. Additional DNA sequences in this sample encode the identical CDR3. The V gene is TRBV6-1, the J gene TRBJ2-1, with 10 bases aligning to TRBD2. Germline V gene lookup returns CDR1 MNHNS and CDR2 SASEGT. The CDR3 has 15 residues. The junction had 3 bases not matched to a gene; V was cut back by 4 bases and J by 3 bases. CDR3 loop: CASSVTSGLYNEQFF. The part of the CDR3 DNA that was read is TGTGCCAGCAGTGTGACTAGCGGGCTCTACAATGAG.

The table lists this clone with a few counts. The read comes to an end 3 residues before the CDR3 does, leaving the germline J gene to fill in the end. The chain recombines TRBV18 with TRBJ1-1; 7 bases align to TRBD1. The CDR3 covers 15 residues. CDR1 is KGHSH, CDR2 LQKENI, per germline. V lost 3 bases and J lost 0; bases outside the gene matches: 4. The CDR3 here is CASSPTGTLNTEAFF. The CDR3 bases that were read are TGTGCCAGCTCACCGACAGGGACCTTGAACACTGAA.

This clone has at least ten counts. The CDR3 end lies 3 residues beyond the end of the read and is filled in from the germline J gene. The rearrangement uses TRBV6-2 or TRBV6-3 and TRBJ2-7; 7 bases are shared with TRBD2. There are 13 residues in the CDR3. CDR1 and CDR2 (germline): MNHEY, SVGEGT. The ends lost 11 bases at V and 2 bases at J; junction bases unmatched: 9. CDR3 protein: CASSVSGTYEQYF. The sequenced CDR3 bases are TGTGCCTCTTCGGTGAGCGGGACCTACGAG.

By its share, this clone is medium-sized. The CDR3 end falls 3 residues outside the read, so it is completed with the germline J gene. This chain links TRBV20-1 with TRBJ2-1, with D possibly being TRBD1 (5 bases). The CDR3 is 14 residues long. Germline loops: CDR1 DFQATT, CDR2 SNEGSKA (reference sequence). The V gene lost 1 base and the J gene lost 5 bases, with 12 bases spanning the gap. CDR3 loop: CSARGDSLHNEQFF. CDR3 DNA, as far as it was read: TGCAGTGCTAGAGGAGACAGTTTGCACAATGAG.

This clone was seen ten or more times. The read ends 3 residues early relative to the CDR3; the germline J gene fills the gap. V usage is TRBV7-2 and J usage is TRBJ2-7; TRBD2 matches at 11 bases. The junction had 8 bases not matched to a gene; V was cut back by 0 bases and J by 4 bases. CDR1 is SGHTA, CDR2 FQGNSA, per germline. The CDR3 covers 17 residues. This chain's CDR3 is CASSLAAGTSGSYEQYF. Partial CDR3 DNA: TGTGCCAGCAGCTTAGCTGCCGGGACTAGCGGCAGTTACGAG.

This clone came up many times. The read terminates 3 residues before the CDR3 end, so the remaining end is supplied by the germline J gene. The chain is built from TRBV19 and TRBJ1-1; D is perhaps TRBD1 (6 bases). The CDR3 consists of 14 residues. Trimming took 2 bases from V and 3 from J, leaving 10 bases between them. Germline V gene lookup returns CDR1 LNHDA and CDR2 SQIVND (reference sequence). This CDR3 is CASSIRGSYTEAFF. Incomplete CDR3 DNA: TGTGCCAGTAGTATAAGGGGGTCCTACACTGAA.

Many counts were recorded for this clone. The read halts 3 residues ahead of the CDR3 end, with the missing end drawn from the germline J gene. The chain uses TRBV29-1 and TRBJ1-3; D unresolved. The germline CDR1 and CDR2 sequences are SQVTM and ANQGSEA. V was clipped by 4 bases and J by 0 bases, with 4 bases between them. CDR3 length: 12 residues. The CDR3 sequence is CSVVLSGNTIYF. Incomplete CDR3 DNA: TGCAGCGTTGTCCTCTCTGGAAACACC.

The table lists this clone with many counts. The missing CDR3 end, 3 residues past where the read stops, is filled in from the germline J gene. The rearrangement joins TRBV5-1 to TRBJ2-3, with 8 bases fitting TRBD2. Germline lookup yields CDR1 SGHRS and CDR2 YFSETQ. CDR3 length equals 14 residues. The V and J ends lost 3 bases and 3 bases, in that order; junction bases with no gene match: 3. This CDR3 reads CASSSLAATDTQYF. The sequenced CDR3 bases are TGCGCCAGCAGCTCACTAGCGGCGACAGATACG.

This clone occurred a few times. From the germline J gene comes the end of the CDR3, since the read stops 3 residues before it. The chain employs TRBV6-1 and TRBJ1-1; D unclear. Trimming pared 2 bases from V and 1 base from J, leaving 5 bases between. CDR1 MNHNS and CDR2 SASEGT come from the germline V gene. This CDR3 has 13 amino acids. CDR3 loop: CASSEQWNTEAFF. The covered CDR3 bases are TGTGCCAGCAGTGAACAGTGGAACACTGAA.

This clone was seen many times. From the germline J gene comes the end of the CDR3, since the read stops 3 residues before it. The chain couples TRBV20-1 to TRBJ2-5; TRBD2 matches 15 bases. The germline CDR1 and CDR2 sequences are DFQATT and SNEGSKA (reference sequence). The CDR3 consists of 18 residues. Germline trimming cut 3 bases from V and 0 bases from J; bases unmatched to any gene: 8. The sequenced part of the CDR3 DNA is TGCAGTGCTAGTGCTTACGGACTAGCGGGAGGGTACCAAGAGACC. It translates to CSASAYGLAGGYQET. In full, the CDR3 is CSASAYGLAGGYQETQYF.